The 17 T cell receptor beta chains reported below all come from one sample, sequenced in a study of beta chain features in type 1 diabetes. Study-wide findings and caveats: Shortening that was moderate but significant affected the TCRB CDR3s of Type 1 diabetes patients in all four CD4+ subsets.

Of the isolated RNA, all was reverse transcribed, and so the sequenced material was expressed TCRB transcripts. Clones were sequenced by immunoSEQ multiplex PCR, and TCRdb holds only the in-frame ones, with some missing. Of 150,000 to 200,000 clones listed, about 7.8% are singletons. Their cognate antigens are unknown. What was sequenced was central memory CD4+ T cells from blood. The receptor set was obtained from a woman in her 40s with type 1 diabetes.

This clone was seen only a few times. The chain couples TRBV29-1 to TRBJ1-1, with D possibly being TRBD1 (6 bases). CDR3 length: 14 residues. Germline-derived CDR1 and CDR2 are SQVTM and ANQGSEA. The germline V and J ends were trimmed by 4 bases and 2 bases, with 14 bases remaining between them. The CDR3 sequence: CSVGSGTTNTEAFF. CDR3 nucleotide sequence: TGCAGCGTTGGGTCCGGGACAACCAACACTGAAGCTTTCTTT.

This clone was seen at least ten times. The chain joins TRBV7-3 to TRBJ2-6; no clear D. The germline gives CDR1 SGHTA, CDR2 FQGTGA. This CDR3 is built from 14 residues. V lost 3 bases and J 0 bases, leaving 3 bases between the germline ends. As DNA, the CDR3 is TGTGCCAGCAGCTTCTCCTCTGGGGCCAACGTCCTGACTTTC. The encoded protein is CASSFSSGANVLTF.

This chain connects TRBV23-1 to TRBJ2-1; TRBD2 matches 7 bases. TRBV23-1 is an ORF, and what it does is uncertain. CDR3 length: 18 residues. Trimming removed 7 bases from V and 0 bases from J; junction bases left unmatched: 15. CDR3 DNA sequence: TGCGCCAGCACCATACTAGCGAGGAGTAAAAACTCCTACAATGAGCAGTTCTTC. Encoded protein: CASTILARSKNSYNEQFF.

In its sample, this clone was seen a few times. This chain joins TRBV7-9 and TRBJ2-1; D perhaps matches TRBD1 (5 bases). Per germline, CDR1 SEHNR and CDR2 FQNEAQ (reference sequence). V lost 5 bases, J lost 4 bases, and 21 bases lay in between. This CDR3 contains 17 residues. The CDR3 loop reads CASSPRQPSNTYNEQFF. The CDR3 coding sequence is TGTGCCAGCAGCCCCCGACAGCCCTCCAATACATACAATGAGCAGTTCTTC.

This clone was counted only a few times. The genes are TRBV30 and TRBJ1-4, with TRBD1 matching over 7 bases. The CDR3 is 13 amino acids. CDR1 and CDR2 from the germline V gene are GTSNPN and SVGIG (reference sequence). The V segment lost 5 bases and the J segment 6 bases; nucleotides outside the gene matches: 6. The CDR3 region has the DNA TGTGCCTGGGGGGGGACAGTGGATGAAAAACTGTTTTTT. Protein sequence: CAWGGTVDEKLFF.

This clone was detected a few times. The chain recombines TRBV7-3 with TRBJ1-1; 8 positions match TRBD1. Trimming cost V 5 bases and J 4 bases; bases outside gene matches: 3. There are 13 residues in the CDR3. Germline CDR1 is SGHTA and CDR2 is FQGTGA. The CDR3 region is CASSHTGGTEAFF. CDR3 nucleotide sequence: TGTGCCAGCAGCCATACAGGGGGCACTGAAGCTTTCTTT. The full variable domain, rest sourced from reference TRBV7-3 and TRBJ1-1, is GAGVSQTPSNKVTEKGKYVELRCDPISGHTALYWYRQSLGQGPEFLIYFQGTGAADDSGLPNDRFFAVRPEGSVSTLKIQRTERGDSAVYLCASSHTGGTEAFFGQGTRLTVV.

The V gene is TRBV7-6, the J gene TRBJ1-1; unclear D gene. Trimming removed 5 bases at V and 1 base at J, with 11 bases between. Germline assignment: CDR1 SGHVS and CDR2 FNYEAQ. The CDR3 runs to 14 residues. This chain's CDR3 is CASSQTTGNTEAFF. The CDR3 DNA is TGTGCCAGCAGCCAAACGACGGGGAACACTGAAGCTTTCTTT.

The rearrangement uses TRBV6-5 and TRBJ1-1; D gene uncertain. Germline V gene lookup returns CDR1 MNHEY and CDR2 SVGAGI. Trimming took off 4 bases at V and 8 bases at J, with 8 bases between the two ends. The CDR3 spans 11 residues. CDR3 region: CASSSRTEAFF. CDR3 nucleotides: TGTGCCAGCAGTTCACGCACAGAAGCTTTCTTT.

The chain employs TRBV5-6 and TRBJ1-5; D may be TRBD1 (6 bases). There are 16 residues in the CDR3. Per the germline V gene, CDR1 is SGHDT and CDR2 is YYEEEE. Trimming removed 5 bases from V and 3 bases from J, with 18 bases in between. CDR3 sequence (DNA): TGTGCCAGCAGTACCAATGGACAGATACTCAATCAGCCCCAGCATTTT. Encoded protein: CASSTNGQILNQPQHF.

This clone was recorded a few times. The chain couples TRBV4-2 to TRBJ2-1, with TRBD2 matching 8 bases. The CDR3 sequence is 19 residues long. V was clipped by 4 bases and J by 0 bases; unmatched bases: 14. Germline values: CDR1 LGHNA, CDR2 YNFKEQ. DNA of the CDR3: TGTGCCAGCAGCCCCCGCAGAGCGGGGGCCATAAGCTCCTACAATGAGCAGTTCTTC. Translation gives CASSPRRAGAISSYNEQFF.

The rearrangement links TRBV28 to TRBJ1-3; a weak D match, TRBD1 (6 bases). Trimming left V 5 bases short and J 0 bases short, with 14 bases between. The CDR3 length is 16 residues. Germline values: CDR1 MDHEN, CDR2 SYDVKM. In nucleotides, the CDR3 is TGTGCCAGCAGTCCGGACAGTACGTTCTCTGGAAACACCATATATTTT. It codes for CASSPDSTFSGNTIYF. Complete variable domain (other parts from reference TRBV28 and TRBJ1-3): DVKVTQSSRYLVKRTGEKVFLECVQDMDHENMFWYRQDPGLGLRLIYFSYDVKMKEKGDIPEGYSVSREKKERFSLILESASTNQTSMYLCASSPDSTFSGNTIYFGEGSWLTVV.

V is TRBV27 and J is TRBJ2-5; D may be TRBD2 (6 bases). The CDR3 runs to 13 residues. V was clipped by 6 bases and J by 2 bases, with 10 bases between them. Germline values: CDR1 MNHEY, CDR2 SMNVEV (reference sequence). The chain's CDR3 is CASRPREQETQYF. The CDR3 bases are TGTGCCAGCAGACCCCGGGAGCAAGAGACCCAGTACTTC.

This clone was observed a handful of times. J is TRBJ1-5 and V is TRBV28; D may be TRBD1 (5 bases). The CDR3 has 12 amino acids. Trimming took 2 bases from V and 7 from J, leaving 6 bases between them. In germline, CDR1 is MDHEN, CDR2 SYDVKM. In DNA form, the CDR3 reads TGTGCCAGCAGTTTAGGGGGGCAGCCCCAGCATTTT. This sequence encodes CASSLGGQPQHF.

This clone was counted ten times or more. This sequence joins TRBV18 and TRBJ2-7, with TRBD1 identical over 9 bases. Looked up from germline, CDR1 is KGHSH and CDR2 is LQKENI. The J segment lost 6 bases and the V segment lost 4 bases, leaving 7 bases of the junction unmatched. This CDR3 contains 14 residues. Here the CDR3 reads CASSQSGTGTEQYF. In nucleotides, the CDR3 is TGTGCCAGCTCACAGTCAGGGACAGGGACCGAGCAGTACTTC.

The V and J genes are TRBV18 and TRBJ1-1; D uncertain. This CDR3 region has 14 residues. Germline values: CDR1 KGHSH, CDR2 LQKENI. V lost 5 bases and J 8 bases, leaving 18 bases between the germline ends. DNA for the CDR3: TGTGCCAGCTCATCGACACTAGGAGGAGGGGAAGCTTTCTTT. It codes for CASSSTLGGGEAFF.

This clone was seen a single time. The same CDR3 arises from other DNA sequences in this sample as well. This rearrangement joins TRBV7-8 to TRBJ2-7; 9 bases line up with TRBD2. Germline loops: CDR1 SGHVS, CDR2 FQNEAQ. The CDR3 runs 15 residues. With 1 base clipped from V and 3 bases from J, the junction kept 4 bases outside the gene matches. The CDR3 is CASSLETSGRYEQYF. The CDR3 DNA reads TGTGCCAGCAGCTTAGAGACTAGCGGTCGCTACGAGCAGTACTTC. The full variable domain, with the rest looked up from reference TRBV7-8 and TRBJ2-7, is GAGVSQSPRYKVAKRGQDVALRCDPISGHVSLFWYQQALGQGPEFLTYFQNEAQLDKSGLPSDRFFAERPEGSVSTLKIQRTQQEDSAVYLCASSLETSGRYEQYFGPGTRLTVT.

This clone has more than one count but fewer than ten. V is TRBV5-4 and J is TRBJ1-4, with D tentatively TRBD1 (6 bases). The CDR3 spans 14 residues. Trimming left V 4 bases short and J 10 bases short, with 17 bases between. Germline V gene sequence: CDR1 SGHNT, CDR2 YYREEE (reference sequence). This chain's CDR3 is CASSLGRGGGKLFF. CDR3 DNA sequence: TGTGCCAGCAGCCTGGGCAGGGGCGGCGGAAAACTGTTTTTT.